One and the same sample provided the 21 T cell receptor beta chains below, sequenced in a study of cytotoxic CD8 clonotypes in ibrutinib-treated CLL. Produced via immunoSEQ multiplex PCR; TCRdb's table is partial and in-frame only. The table includes about 200,000 clones, roughly 73% detected once. Specimen: PBMCs, collected after 12 months of ibrutinib treatment. All receptors derive from a human donor with chronic lymphocytic leukemia.

The rearrangement uses TRBV10-2 and TRBJ2-7; 10 nucleotides align to TRBD2. J was trimmed by 4 bases and V by 7 bases; bases with no gene match: 7. The CDR3 contains 14 residues. Germline V gene data show CDR1 as WSHSY and CDR2 as SAAADI. CDR3 coding DNA: TGCGCCAGCACAGGACTAGCGGATCCTTACGAGCAGTACTTC. It is translated as CASTGLADPYEQYF.

For the CDR3, the DNA is TGTGCCAGCAGCTTAGAGTCTGGGACAGGGGCCGCCCAAGCTTTCTTT. Protein product: CASSLESGTGAAQAFF. The chain combines TRBV7-3 with TRBJ1-1; TRBD1 matches at 10 bases. Germline V CDR1 and CDR2: SGHTA, FQGTGA. The CDR3 is 16 residues long. V gave up 2 bases and J gave up 9 bases; unmatched junction bases: 12.

This sequence joins TRBV15 and TRBJ1-2, with TRBD1 matching 9 bases. This CDR3 is built from 15 residues. Germline CDR1 reads LNHNV; CDR2 reads YYDKDF (reference sequence). The ends lost 3 bases at V and 6 bases at J; junction bases unmatched: 8. CDR3 protein: CATSSRTGGADGYTF. The CDR3 DNA reads as TGTGCCACCAGCAGCCGCACAGGGGGCGCGGATGGCTACACCTTC.

This clone was recorded only once. The chain couples TRBV5-1 to TRBJ2-5; possible D gene TRBD2, 5 bases. The CDR3 contains 15 residues. V was clipped by 2 bases and J by 5 bases, with 16 bases between them. From germline, CDR1 is SGHRS and CDR2 YFSETQ. This chain's CDR3 is CASSLLETGKETQYF. The CDR3 DNA follows: TGCGCCAGCAGCTTACTAGAGACGGGGAAGGAGACCCAGTACTTC.

This chain links TRBV27 with TRBJ2-7; 8 bases line up with TRBD2. The ends lost 5 bases at V and 2 bases at J; junction bases unmatched: 2. The CDR3 consists of 13 residues. Germline V gene lookup returns CDR1 MNHEY and CDR2 SMNVEV (reference sequence). This chain's CDR3 is CASSPTSAYEQYF. CDR3 in DNA: TGTGCCAGCAGTCCGACTAGCGCCTACGAGCAGTACTTC.

This clone was counted only a few times. The V and J genes are TRBV5-1 and TRBJ1-6; weak D call: TRBD1 (5 bases). Trimming stripped 3 bases from V and 6 bases from J, with 13 bases between. The CDR3 is 15 amino acids. The germline gives CDR1 SGHRS, CDR2 YFSETQ. The CDR3 reads CASSSGMTLNSPLHF. The CDR3 DNA reads TGCGCCAGCAGCTCAGGGATGACCCTTAATTCACCCCTCCACTTT. The full variable domain, completed using reference TRBV5-1 and TRBJ1-6, is KAGVTQTPRYLIKTRGQQVTLSCSPISGHRSVSWYQQTPGQGLQFLFEYFSETQRNKGNFPGRFSGRQFSNSRSEMNVSTLELGDSALYLCASSSGMTLNSPLHFGNGTRLTVT.

The rearrangement uses TRBV27 and TRBJ2-7; 11 bases line up with TRBD2. CDR3 length: 18 amino acids. Germline V CDR1 and CDR2: MNHEY, SMNVEV (reference sequence). V gave up 6 bases and J gave up 0 bases; unmatched junction bases: 13. The CDR3 nucleotides are TGTGCCAGCAGCCCCCGAGGGACTAGCGGTTCGAGCTCCTACGAGCAGTACTTC. This sequence encodes CASSPRGTSGSSSYEQYF.

This chain connects TRBV19 to TRBJ1-5; no clear D gene. V lost 4 bases to trimming and J lost 0 bases, with 10 bases between them. The germline V gene encodes CDR1 LNHDA and CDR2 SQIVND (reference sequence). This CDR3 region has 15 residues. CDR3 nucleotides: TGTGCCAGTAGTACGCGACGGTATAGCAATCAGCCCCAGCATTTT. Translated, it gives CASSTRRYSNQPQHF. The variable domain in full, with the rest retrieved from reference TRBV19 and TRBJ1-5, is DGGITQSPKYLFRKEGQNVTLSCEQNLNHDAMYWYRQDPGQGLRLIYYSQIVNDFQKGDIAEGYSVSREKKESFPLTVTSAQKNPTAFYLCASSTRRYSNQPQHFGDGTRLSIL.

Note on this clone: The same CDR3 is also encoded by other DNA sequences in this sample. V and J are TRBV6-5 and TRBJ2-6; D is undetermined. V was trimmed by 0 bases and J by 4 bases, leaving 1 base between them. Germline V CDR1 and CDR2: MNHEY, SVGAGI. This CDR3 has 13 amino acids. CDR3 region: CASSYSGANVLTF. The CDR3 DNA is TGTGCCAGCAGTTACTCCGGGGCCAACGTCCTGACTTTC.

J is TRBJ2-1 and V is TRBV11-2, with 7 bases fitting TRBD2. Germline assignment: CDR1 SGHAT and CDR2 FQNNGV. Trimming cost V 4 bases and J 6 bases; bases outside gene matches: 9. The CDR3 length is 15 residues. CDR3 in amino acids: CASSSPGLAANEQFF. CDR3 DNA sequence: TGTGCCAGCAGCTCCCCGGGTCTAGCGGCCAATGAGCAGTTCTTC.

This chain joins TRBV7-9 and TRBJ1-3; TRBD1 matches at 8 bases. CDR3 length: 16 residues. Germline CDR1 is SEHNR and CDR2 is FQNEAQ (reference sequence). The J segment lost 2 bases and the V segment lost 5 bases, leaving 8 bases of the junction unmatched. The DNA of the CDR3 is TGTGCCAGCAGCCGCGGACAGGGAAGGGCTGGAAACACCATATATTTT. Amino acids: CASSRGQGRAGNTIYF. Drawing the rest from reference TRBV7-9 and TRBJ1-3, the complete variable domain is DTGVSQNPRHKITKRGQNVTFRCDPISEHNRLYWYRQTLGQGPEFLTYFQNEAQLEKSRLLSDRFSAERPKGSFSTLEIQRTEQGDSAMYLCASSRGQGRAGNTIYFGEGSWLTVV.

V usage is TRBV2 and J usage is TRBJ2-7; 8 nucleotides match TRBD2. Germline V CDR1 and CDR2: SNHLY, FYNNEI. Trimming at V came to 6 bases and at J to 4 bases, leaving 5 bases not matched to a gene. This CDR3 comprises 13 residues. Here the CDR3 DNA reads TGTGCCAGCAGGACCCCGGGAGGGTACGAGCAGTACTTC. It codes for CASRTPGGYEQYF.

The chain carries TRBV9 and TRBJ2-1; 7 bases match TRBD2. The CDR3 has 13 amino acids. V shed 4 bases and J 10 bases; nucleotides not matched to a gene: 8. From germline, CDR1 is SGDLS and CDR2 YYNGEE. Here the CDR3 reads CASSPKAGREQFF. CDR3 in DNA: TGTGCCAGCAGCCCCAAAGCGGGGCGCGAGCAGTTCTTC.

This clone appeared once. V gene TRBV7-6 combines with J gene TRBJ1-4, with D unclear. The germline V and J ends were trimmed by 4 bases and 0 bases, with 9 bases remaining between them. Germline assignment: CDR1 SGHVS and CDR2 FNYEAQ. The CDR3 has 15 amino acids. Written as DNA, the CDR3 is TGTGCCAGCAGCTCCCTGTCCGCAACTAATGAAAAACTGTTTTTT. It is translated as CASSSLSATNEKLFF. Supplemented by reference TRBV7-6 and TRBJ1-4, the full variable domain reads GAGVSQSPRYKVTKRGQDVALRCDPISGHVSLYWYRQALGQGPEFLTYFNYEAQQDKSGLPNDRFSAERPEGSISTLTIQRTEQRDSAMYRCASSSLSATNEKLFFGSGTQLSVL.

The chain joins TRBV10-2 to TRBJ2-3; 8 bases map to TRBD1. The CDR3 has 14 residues. The V gene's germline CDR1 is WSHSY and CDR2 SAAADI. After removal of 3 bases from V and 6 bases from J, the junction contained 5 bases not matched to a gene. CDR3 nucleotides: TGCGCCAGCAGTGAAACAGGGGGTTGGGATACGCAGTATTTT. Its protein product is CASSETGGWDTQYF.

This clone was seen only once. The V gene is TRBV28, the J gene TRBJ2-3; D perhaps matches TRBD1 (6 bases). Germline V CDR1 and CDR2: MDHEN, SYDVKM. This CDR3 is 16 amino acids long. V was pared by 1 base and J by 2 bases, with 13 bases between. DNA for the CDR3: TGTGCCAGCAGTTTATCTTCAGGGGCCTACACAGATACGCAGTATTTT. Translation: CASSLSSGAYTDTQYF.

V gene TRBV5-4 combines with J gene TRBJ2-5; 10 positions match TRBD2. From germline, CDR1 is SGHNT and CDR2 YYREEE (reference sequence). After removal of 6 bases from V and 1 base from J, the junction contained 6 bases not matched to a gene. This CDR3 comprises 15 residues. CDR3 bases: TGTGCCAGCACCTCGGCTAGCGGGGGCCAAGAGACCCAGTACTTC. This sequence encodes CASTSASGGQETQYF.

V gene TRBV5-3 combines with J gene TRBJ1-2; D uncertain. TRBV5-3 is filed as an ORF, its function uncertain. V lost 2 bases, J lost 0 bases, and 8 bases lay in between. The CDR3 sequence is 14 residues long. CDR3 bases: TGTGCCAGAAGCTTTTGTCAGACTAACTATGGCTACACCTTC. Protein sequence: CARSFCQTNYGYTF.

This chain uses TRBV5-1 with TRBJ1-1, with 8 bases aligning to TRBD1. CDR3 length: 14 residues. From germline, CDR1 is SGHRS and CDR2 YFSETQ. The junction had 8 bases not matched to a gene; V was cut back by 5 bases and J by 5 bases. CDR3 loop: CASRAQGVETEAFF. CDR3 sequence (DNA): TGCGCCAGCAGGGCACAGGGGGTAGAGACTGAAGCTTTCTTT.

The V call is TRBV29-1, the J call TRBJ1-5; 7 bases are a match to TRBD1. Trimming cost V 6 bases and J 4 bases; bases outside gene matches: 6. CDR1 and CDR2 from the germline V gene are SQVTM and ANQGSEA. The CDR3 has 13 residues. The CDR3 DNA reads as TGCAGCGTCGCCAGGGGGGAGAATCAGCCCCAGCATTTT. Translated, it gives CSVARGENQPQHF.

This clone was recorded once. The chain couples TRBV2 to TRBJ1-1; no clear D. CDR1 and CDR2 (germline): SNHLY, FYNNEI. The CDR3 length is 12 residues. The V end lost 5 bases, the J end lost 5 bases, and 9 bases lay between the germline ends. CDR3 in amino acids: CASSRERTEAFF. For the CDR3, the DNA is TGTGCCAGCAGTCGGGAGCGGACTGAAGCTTTCTTT.